The text below deals with one TCR beta chain. The data were taken from a study of blood T cell repertoires in COVID-19. V lost 5 bases, J lost 1 base, and 5 bases stayed unmatched. This CDR3 is 16 amino acids long. Germline-derived CDR1 and CDR2 are KGHSH and LQKENI. Authors' methods: Counts of nucleated cells, estimated from reference gene primer amplification, were obtained. This table comes from immunoSEQ multiplex PCR, and its TCRdb copy is limited to in-frame clones, with some not included. V and J calls plus clone size are reproduced from that table; the DNA served to infer D and trimming. The table records approximately 200,000 clones, 80% to 85% of them present only once.

The chain combines TRBV18 with TRBJ1-5; 10 positions match TRBD1. The receptor was isolated from a woman aged 25 to 45 who had recovered from COVID-19. The sequenced sample was peripheral blood. The CDR3 protein is CASSTRTGGSNQPQHF. The CDR3 region has the DNA TGTGCCAGCTCAACTCGGACAGGGGGAAGCAATCAGCCCCAGCATTTT.